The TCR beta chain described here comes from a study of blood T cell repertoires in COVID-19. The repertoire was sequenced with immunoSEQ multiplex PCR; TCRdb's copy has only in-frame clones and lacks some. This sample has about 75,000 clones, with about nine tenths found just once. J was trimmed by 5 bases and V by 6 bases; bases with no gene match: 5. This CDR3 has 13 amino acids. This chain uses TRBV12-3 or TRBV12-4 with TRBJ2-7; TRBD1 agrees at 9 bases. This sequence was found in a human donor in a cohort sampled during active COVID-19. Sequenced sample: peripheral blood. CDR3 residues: CASRLGQGHEQYF. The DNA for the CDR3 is TGTGCCAGCAGATTGGGACAGGGACACGAGCAGTACTTC.